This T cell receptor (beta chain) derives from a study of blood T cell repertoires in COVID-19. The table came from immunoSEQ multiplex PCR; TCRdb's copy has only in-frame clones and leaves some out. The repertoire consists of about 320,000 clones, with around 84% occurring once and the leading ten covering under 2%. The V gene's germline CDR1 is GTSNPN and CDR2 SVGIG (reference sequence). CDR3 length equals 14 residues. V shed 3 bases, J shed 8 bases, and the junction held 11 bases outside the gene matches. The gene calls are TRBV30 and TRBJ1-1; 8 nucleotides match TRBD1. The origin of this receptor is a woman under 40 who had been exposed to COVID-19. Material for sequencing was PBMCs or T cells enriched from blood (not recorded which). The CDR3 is CAWSFSTGEQEAFF. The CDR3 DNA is TGTGCCTGGAGCTTCTCGACAGGGGAGCAGGAAGCTTTCTTT.